This T cell receptor beta chain was profiled in a study of patients and donors after allogeneic stem cell transplantation (dated by TCRdb to the early 2020s). To prepare the library, RT-PCR was applied. The run used a NextSeq 550. TCRdb reanalyzed the raw reads on its own, using fastp at Q25 for trimming and MiXCR for clone calling, and kept in-frame beta chains. Rows matching on CDR3 protein sequence are summarized as one entry with the most common DNA and genes. For this sample there are roughly 230,000 distinct CDR3 sequences; 14% appear just once. The ten largest clones take up roughly 12% of the sample. Trimming takes 2 bases off V and 5 bases off J; junction bases not matched to a gene: 4. CDR3 length: 14 amino acids, cysteine to phenylalanine. Only CDR3 DNA remains: 42 bases, in frame from the first base. CDR1 is given as MNHEY and CDR2 as SMNVEV, both from the germline V gene (reference sequence).

This clonotype appeared many times. It lacks a known antigen. No base quality values were provided; no much bigger clone lies one nucleotide off. This chain is built from TRBV27 and TRBJ2-5; 8 nucleotides in the junction match TRBD2. Source material: blood, either unsorted or a sorted T cell fraction (not recorded which). This receptor was taken from a human donor who was either an allogeneic HSCT recipient or a stem cell or donor lymphocyte infusion donor (not recorded which). It is not recorded whose cells these are; they may come from a transplant donor. The CDR3 region reads CASSLRGGRETQYF. The DNA is as follows: TGTGCCAGCAGTTTACGGGGGGGCCGGGAGACCCAGTACTTC.